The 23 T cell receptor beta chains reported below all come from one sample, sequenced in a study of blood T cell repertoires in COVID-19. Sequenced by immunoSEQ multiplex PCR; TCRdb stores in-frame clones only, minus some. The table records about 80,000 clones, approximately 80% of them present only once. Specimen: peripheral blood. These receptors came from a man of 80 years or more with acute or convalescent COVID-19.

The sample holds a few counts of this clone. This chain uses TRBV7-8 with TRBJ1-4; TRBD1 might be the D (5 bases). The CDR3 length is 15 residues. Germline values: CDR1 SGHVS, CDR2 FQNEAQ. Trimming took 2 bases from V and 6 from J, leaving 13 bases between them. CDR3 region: CASSLPGTGDEKLFF. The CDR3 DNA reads TGTGCCAGCAGCTTACCCGGGACGGGGGATGAAAAACTGTTTTTT. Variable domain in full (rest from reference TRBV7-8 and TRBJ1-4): GAGVSQSPRYKVAKRGQDVALRCDPISGHVSLFWYQQALGQGPEFLTYFQNEAQLDKSGLPSDRFFAERPEGSVSTLKIQRTQQEDSAVYLCASSLPGTGDEKLFFGSGTQLSVL.

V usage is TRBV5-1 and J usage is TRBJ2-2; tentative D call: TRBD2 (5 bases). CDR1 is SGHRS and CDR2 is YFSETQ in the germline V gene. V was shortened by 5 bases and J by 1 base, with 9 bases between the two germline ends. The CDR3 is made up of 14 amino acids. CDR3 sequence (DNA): TGCGCCAGCAGGCCCCGGGAGAACACCGGGGAGCTGTTTTTT. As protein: CASRPRENTGELFF.

CDR3 DNA sequence: TGCGCCAGCAGCCTGAGGGCGGATTCCTACAATGAGCAGTTCTTC. As protein: CASSLRADSYNEQFF. This chain connects TRBV5-1 to TRBJ2-1; D is possibly TRBD2 (5 bases). Deletions cut 4 bases from V and 1 base from J, with 12 bases between. The CDR3 has 15 amino acids. Germline values: CDR1 SGHRS, CDR2 YFSETQ. Complete variable domain (other parts from reference TRBV5-1 and TRBJ2-1): KAGVTQTPRYLIKTRGQQVTLSCSPISGHRSVSWYQQTPGQGLQFLFEYFSETQRNKGNFPGRFSGRQFSNSRSEMNVSTLELGDSALYLCASSLRADSYNEQFFGPGTRLTVL.

Written as DNA, the CDR3 is TGTGCCAGCAGTTTTCGCAGGAACTACGAGCAGTACTTC. Amino acid sequence: CASSFRRNYEQYF. V is TRBV12-3 or TRBV12-4 and J is TRBJ2-7; D ambiguous. This CDR3 spans 13 amino acids. Deletions cut 3 bases from V and 3 bases from J, with 9 bases between.

This CDR3 is CASSPRTALNTEAFF. CDR3 nucleotides: TGTGCCAGCTCACCCCGGACAGCATTGAACACTGAAGCTTTCTTT. The chain carries TRBV18 and TRBJ1-1; D might be TRBD1 (6 bases). V lost 3 bases and J lost 0, with 11 bases in between. Germline CDR1 is KGHSH and CDR2 is LQKENI. The CDR3 runs to 15 residues.

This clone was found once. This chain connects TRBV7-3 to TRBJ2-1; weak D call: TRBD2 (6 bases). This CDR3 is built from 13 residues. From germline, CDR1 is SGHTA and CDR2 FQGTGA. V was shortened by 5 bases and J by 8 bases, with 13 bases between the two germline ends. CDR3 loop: CASSISSVDEQFF. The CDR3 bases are TGTGCCAGCAGCATATCTAGCGTTGATGAGCAGTTCTTC.

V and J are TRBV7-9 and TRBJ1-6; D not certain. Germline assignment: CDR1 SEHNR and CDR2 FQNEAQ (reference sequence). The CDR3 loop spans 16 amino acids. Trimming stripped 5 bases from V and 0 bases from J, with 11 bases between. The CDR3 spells CASSRGPSSYNSPLHF. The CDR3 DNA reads TGTGCCAGCAGCCGCGGTCCCTCCTCCTATAATTCACCCCTCCACTTT.

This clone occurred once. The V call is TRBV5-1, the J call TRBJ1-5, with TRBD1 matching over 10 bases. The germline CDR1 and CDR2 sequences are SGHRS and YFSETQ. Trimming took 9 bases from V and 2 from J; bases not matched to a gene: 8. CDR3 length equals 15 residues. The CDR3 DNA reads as TGCGCCAAGCCCAGACAGGGGGCATGCAATCAGCCCCAGCATTTT. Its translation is CAKPRQGACNQPQHF.

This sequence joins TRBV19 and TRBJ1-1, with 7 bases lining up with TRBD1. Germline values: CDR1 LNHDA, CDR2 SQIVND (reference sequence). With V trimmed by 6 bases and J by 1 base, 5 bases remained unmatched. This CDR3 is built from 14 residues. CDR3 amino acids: CASRSGGQNTEAFF. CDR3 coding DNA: TGTGCCAGTAGGTCAGGGGGTCAGAACACTGAAGCTTTCTTT.

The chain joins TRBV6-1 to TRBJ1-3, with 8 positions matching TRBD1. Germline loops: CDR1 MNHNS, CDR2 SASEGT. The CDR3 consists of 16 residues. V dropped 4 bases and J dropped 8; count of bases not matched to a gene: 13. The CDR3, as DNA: TGTGCCAGCAGTGCCCGAGGACAGGGTGGTATACACACCATATATTTT. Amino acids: CASSARGQGGIHTIYF.

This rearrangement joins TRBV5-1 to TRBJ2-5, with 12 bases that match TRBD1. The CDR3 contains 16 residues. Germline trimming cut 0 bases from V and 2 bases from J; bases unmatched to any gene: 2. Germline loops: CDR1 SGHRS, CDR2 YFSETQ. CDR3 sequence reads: CASSLGDRGRQETQYF. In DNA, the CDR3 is TGCGCCAGCAGCTTGGGGGACAGGGGGCGACAAGAGACCCAGTACTTC.

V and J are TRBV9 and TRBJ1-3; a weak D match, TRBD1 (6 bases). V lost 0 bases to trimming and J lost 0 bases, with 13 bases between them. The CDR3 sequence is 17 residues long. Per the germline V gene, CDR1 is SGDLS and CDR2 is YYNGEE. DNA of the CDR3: TGTGCCAGCAGCGTAGCTGACAGGCACCACTCTGGAAACACCATATATTTT. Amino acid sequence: CASSVADRHHSGNTIYF.

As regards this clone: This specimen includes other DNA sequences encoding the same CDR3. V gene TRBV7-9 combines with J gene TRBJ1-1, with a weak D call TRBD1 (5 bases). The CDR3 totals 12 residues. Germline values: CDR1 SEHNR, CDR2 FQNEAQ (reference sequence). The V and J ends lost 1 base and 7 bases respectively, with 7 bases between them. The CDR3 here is CASSLVGGEAFF. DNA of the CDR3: TGTGCCAGCAGCTTAGTCGGGGGTGAAGCTTTCTTT. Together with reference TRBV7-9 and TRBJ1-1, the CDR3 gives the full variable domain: DTGVSQNPRHKITKRGQNVTFRCDPISEHNRLYWYRQTLGQGPEFLTYFQNEAQLEKSRLLSDRFSAERPKGSFSTLEIQRTEQGDSAMYLCASSLVGGEAFFGQGTRLTVV.

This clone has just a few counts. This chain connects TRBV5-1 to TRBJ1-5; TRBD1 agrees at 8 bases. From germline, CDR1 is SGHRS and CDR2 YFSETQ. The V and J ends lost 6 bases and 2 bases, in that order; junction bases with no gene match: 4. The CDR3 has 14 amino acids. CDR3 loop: CASTPDRGNQPQHF. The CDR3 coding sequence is TGCGCCAGCACTCCGGACAGGGGCAATCAGCCCCAGCATTTT.

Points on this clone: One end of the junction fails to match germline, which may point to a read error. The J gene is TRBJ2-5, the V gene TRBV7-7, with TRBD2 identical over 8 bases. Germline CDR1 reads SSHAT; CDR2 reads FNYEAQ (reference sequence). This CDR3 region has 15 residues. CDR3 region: CASSFDRGGQETQYF. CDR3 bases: TGTGCTAGCAGCTTTGATCGGGGGGGGCAAGAGACCCAGTACTTC.

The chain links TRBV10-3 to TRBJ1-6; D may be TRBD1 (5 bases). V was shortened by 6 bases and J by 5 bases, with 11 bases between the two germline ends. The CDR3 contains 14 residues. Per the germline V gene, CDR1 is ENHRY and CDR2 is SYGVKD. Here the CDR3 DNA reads TGTGCCATCAGGGACACACTTAATAATTCACCCCTCCACTTT. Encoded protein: CAIRDTLNNSPLHF.

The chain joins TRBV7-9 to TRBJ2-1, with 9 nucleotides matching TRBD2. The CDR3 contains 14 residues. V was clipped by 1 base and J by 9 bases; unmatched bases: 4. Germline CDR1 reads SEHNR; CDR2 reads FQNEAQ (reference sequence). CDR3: CASSLVSGGSEQFF. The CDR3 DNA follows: TGTGCCAGCAGCTTAGTTAGCGGGGGTAGTGAGCAGTTCTTC.

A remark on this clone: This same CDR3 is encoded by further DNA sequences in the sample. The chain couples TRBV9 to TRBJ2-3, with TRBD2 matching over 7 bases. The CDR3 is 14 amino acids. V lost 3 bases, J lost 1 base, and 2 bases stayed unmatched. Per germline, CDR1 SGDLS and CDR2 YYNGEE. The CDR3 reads CASSGAGGTDTQYF. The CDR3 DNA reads TGTGCCAGCAGCGGGGCGGGGGGCACAGATACGCAGTATTTT.

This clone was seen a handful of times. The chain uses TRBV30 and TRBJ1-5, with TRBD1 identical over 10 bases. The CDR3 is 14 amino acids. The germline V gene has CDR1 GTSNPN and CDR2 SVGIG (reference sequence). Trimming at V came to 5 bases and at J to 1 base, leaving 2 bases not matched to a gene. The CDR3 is CAWGQGESNQPQHF. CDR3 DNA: TGTGCCTGGGGACAGGGGGAAAGCAATCAGCCCCAGCATTTT.

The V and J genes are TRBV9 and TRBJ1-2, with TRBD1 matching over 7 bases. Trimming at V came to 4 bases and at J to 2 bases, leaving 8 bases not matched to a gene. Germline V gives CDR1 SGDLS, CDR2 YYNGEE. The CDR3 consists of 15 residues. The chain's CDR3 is CASSPTGQVNYGYTF. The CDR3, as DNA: TGTGCCAGCAGCCCCACCGGACAGGTCAACTATGGCTACACCTTC.

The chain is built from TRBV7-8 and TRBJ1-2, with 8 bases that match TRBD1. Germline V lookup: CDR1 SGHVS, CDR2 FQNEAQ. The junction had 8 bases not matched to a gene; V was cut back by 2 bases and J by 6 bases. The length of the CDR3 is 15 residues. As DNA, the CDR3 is TGTGCCAGCAGCTTAACTGGACAGGGCTTGAATGGCTACACCTTC. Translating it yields CASSLTGQGLNGYTF.

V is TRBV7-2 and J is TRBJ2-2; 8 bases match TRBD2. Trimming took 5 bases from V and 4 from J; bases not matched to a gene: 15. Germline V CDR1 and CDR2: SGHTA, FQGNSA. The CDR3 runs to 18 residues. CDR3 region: CASSPPGRGAAFTGELFF. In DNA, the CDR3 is TGTGCCAGCAGCCCCCCTGGGCGGGGGGCCGCCTTCACCGGGGAGCTGTTTTTT.

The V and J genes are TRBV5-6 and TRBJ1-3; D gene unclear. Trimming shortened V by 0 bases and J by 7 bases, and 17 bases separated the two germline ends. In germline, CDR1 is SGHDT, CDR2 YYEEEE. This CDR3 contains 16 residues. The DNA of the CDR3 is TGTGCCAGCAGCTTGGCCAGCCAGCTAGGTGGGAACACCATATATTTT. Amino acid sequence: CASSLASQLGGNTIYF.